This entry lists 5 T cell receptor beta chains sequenced from one sample in a study of blood T cell repertoires in COVID-19. The protocol was immunoSEQ multiplex PCR, while the TCRdb copy is restricted to in-frame clones and leaves out a portion. The repertoire holds fewer than 500,000 clones, with approximately 87% as singletons. Sequenced material: PBMCs or T cells enriched from blood (not recorded which). The receptors shown here come from a woman aged 30 to 39 with acute COVID-19.

The V and J genes are TRBV20-1 and TRBJ1-6; D is unclear. CDR3 length: 11 amino acids. CDR1 and CDR2 from the germline V gene are DFQATT and SNEGSKA (reference sequence). The V gene lost 0 bases and the J gene lost 14 bases, with 8 bases spanning the gap. CDR3 sequence (DNA): TGCAGTGCTAGAGACACGGCGGCCCTCCACTTT. It codes for CSARDTAALHF.

This chain connects TRBV5-6 to TRBJ2-3; the D gene is possibly TRBD2 (7 bases). The CDR3 consists of 17 residues. V was trimmed by 2 bases and J by 0 bases, leaving 16 bases between them. Germline CDR1 is SGHDT and CDR2 is YYEEEE. The CDR3 DNA follows: TGTGCCAGCAGCTTCACCCCGGGGGGACAAAGCACAGATACGCAGTATTTT. It is translated as CASSFTPGGQSTDTQYF.

V usage is TRBV7-2 and J usage is TRBJ2-3; TRBD2 agrees at 7 bases. The CDR3 contains 15 residues. From germline, CDR1 is SGHTA and CDR2 FQGNSA. Germline trimming cut 1 base from V and 3 bases from J; bases unmatched to any gene: 4. The CDR3 nucleotides read TGTGCCAGCAGCTTAGTATCTAGCGGAACAGATACGCAGTATTTT. It is translated as CASSLVSSGTDTQYF.

The genes are TRBV7-9 and TRBJ2-7, with D tentatively TRBD2 (6 bases). CDR3 size: 15 residues. Trimming stripped 1 base from V and 3 bases from J, with 13 bases between. Germline V lookup: CDR1 SEHNR, CDR2 FQNEAQ (reference sequence). This CDR3 is CASSLVGQGLYEQYF. For the CDR3, the DNA is TGTGCCAGCAGCTTAGTAGGTCAGGGACTCTACGAGCAGTACTTC.

The chain links TRBV29-1 to TRBJ1-1; 7 bases align to TRBD1. V dropped 7 bases and J dropped 4; count of bases not matched to a gene: 9. The CDR3 covers 13 residues. Germline CDR1 SQVTM, CDR2 ANQGSEA. CDR3 nucleotide sequence: TGCAGCGGTCTAGACAGGGCCACCACTGAAGCTTTCTTT. Amino acids: CSGLDRATTEAFF.